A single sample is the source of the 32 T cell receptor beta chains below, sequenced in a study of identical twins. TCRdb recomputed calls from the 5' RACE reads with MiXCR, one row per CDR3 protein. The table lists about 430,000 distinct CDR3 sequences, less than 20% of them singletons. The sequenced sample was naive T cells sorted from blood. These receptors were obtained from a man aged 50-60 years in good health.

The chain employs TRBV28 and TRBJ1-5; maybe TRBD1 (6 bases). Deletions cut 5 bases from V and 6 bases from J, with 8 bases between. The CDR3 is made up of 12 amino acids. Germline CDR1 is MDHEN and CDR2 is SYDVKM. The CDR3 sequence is CASSGGFQPQHF. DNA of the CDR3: TGTGCCAGCAGTGGGGGCTTTCAGCCCCAGCATTTT.

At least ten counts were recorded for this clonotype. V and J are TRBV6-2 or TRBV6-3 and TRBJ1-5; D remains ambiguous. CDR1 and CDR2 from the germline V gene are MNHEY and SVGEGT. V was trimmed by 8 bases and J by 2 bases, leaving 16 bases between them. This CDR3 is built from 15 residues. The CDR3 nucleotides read TGTGCCAGCGTACCCAGCGGTGAGGGCAATCAGCCCCAGCATTTT. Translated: CASVPSGEGNQPQHF.

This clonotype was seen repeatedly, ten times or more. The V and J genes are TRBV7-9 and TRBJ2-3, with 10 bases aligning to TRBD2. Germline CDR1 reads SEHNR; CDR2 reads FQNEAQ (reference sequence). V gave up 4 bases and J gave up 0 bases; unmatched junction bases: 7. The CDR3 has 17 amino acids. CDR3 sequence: CASSSTKTSGSTDTQYF. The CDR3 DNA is TGTGCCAGCAGCTCGACCAAGACTAGCGGGAGCACAGATACGCAGTATTTT. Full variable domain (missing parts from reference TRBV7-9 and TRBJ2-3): DTGVSQNPRHKITKRGQNVTFRCDPISEHNRLYWYRQTLGQGPEFLTYFQNEAQLEKSRLLSDRFSAERPKGSFSTLEIQRTEQGDSAMYLCASSSTKTSGSTDTQYFGPGTRLTVL.

The CDR3 sequence is CASSSQGREETQYF. The CDR3 DNA reads as TGTGCCAGCAGTTCCCAGGGAAGGGAAGAGACCCAGTACTTC. The V gene is TRBV6-5, the J gene TRBJ2-5, with D perhaps matching TRBD1 (5 bases). V was shortened by 4 bases and J by 3 bases, with 12 bases between the two germline ends. From germline, CDR1 is MNHEY and CDR2 SVGAGI. This CDR3 comprises 14 residues.

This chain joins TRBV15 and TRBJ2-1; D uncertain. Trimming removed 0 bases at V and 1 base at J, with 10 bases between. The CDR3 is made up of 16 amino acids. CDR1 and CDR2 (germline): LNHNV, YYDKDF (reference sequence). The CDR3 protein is CATSRDRIRSYNEQFF. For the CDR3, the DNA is TGTGCCACCAGCAGAGATCGGATAAGGTCCTACAATGAGCAGTTCTTC.

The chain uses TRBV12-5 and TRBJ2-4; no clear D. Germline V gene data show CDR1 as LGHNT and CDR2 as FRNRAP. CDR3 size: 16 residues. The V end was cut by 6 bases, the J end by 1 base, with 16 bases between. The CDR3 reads CASGQLTGSAKNIQYF. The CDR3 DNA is TGTGCTAGTGGCCAACTTACGGGTTCCGCCAAAAACATTCAGTACTTC.

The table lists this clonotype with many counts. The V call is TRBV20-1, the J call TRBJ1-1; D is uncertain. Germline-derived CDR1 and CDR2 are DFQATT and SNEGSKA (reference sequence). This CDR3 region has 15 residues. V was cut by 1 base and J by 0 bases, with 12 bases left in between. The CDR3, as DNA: TGCAGTGCTAGAGTGCGGCAGACCATGAACACTGAAGCTTTCTTT. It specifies CSARVRQTMNTEAFF.

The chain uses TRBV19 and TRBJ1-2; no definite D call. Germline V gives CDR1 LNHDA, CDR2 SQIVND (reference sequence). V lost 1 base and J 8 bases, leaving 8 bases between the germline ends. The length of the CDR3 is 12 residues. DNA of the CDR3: TGTGCCAGTAGTATAGGGGGAGGCGGCTACACCTTC. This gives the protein CASSIGGGGYTF.

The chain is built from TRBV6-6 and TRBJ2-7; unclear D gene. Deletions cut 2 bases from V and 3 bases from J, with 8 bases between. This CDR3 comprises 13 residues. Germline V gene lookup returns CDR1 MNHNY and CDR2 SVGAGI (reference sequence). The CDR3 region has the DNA TGTGCCAGCAGTTACCTGGGTATCTACGAGCAGTACTTC. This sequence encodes CASSYLGIYEQYF.

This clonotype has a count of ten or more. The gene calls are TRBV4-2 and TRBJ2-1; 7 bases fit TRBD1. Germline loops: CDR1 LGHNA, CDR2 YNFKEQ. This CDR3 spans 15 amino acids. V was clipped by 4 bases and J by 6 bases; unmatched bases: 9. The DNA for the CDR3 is TGTGCCAGCAGCCCCCGGACAGGATGGGGCAATGAGCAGTTCTTC. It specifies CASSPRTGWGNEQFF.

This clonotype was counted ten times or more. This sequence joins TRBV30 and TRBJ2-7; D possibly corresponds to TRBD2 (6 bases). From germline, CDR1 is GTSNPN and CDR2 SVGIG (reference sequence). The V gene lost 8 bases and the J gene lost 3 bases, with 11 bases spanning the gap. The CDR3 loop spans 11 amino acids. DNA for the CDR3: TGTGCCGCCGGGACTCTCTACGAGCAGTACTTC. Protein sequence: CAAGTLYEQYF.

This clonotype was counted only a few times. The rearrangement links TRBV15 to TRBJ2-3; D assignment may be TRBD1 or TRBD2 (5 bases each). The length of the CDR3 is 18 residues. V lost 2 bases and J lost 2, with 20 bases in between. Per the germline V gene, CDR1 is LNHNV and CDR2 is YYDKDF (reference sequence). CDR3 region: CATSRTGTLWAHTDTQYF. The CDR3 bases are TGTGCCACCAGCAGAACCGGGACCCTCTGGGCCCACACAGATACGCAGTATTTT.

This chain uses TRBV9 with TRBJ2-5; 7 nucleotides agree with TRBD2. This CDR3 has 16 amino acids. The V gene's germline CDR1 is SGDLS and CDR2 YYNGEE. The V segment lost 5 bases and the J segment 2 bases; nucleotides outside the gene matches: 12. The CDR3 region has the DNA TGTGCCAGCAGTGAGGGACCAGCGGGGTTTCAAGAGACCCAGTACTTC. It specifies CASSEGPAGFQETQYF.

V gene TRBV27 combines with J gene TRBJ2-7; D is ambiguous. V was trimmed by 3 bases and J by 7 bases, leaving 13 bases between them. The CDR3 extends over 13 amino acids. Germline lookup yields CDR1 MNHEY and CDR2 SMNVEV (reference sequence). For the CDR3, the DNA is TGTGCCAGCAGTTTTGGCAGTGCGCGGGAGCAGTACTTC. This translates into CASSFGSAREQYF.

The DNA of the CDR3 is TGCAGTGCTACCCGCTACAATAGCGTACAAGAGACCCAGTACTTC. Protein: CSATRYNSVQETQYF. The chain combines TRBV20-1 with TRBJ2-5, with TRBD2 as a possible D gene (5 bases). Germline V CDR1 and CDR2: DFQATT, SNEGSKA (reference sequence). This CDR3 has 15 amino acids. Between the trimmed V and J ends, which lost 4 bases and 2 bases, there was a span of 17 bases.

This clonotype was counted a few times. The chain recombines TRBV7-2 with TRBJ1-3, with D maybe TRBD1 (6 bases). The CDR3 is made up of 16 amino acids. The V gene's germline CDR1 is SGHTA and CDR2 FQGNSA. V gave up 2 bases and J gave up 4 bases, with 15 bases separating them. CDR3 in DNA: TGTGCCAGCAGCTTATCAGGGGTTTGGTCCGGAAACACCATATATTTT. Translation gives CASSLSGVWSGNTIYF.

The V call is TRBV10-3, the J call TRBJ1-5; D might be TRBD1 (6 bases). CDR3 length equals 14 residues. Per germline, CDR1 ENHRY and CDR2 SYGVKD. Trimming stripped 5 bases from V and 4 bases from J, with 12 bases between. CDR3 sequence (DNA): TGTGCCATCAGTCCGACAGGAGATAATCAGCCCCAGCATTTT. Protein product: CAISPTGDNQPQHF.

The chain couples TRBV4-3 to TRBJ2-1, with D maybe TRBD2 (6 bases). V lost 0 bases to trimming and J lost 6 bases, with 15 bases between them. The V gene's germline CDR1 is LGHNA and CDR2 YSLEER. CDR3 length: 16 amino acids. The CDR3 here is CASSQDLGLQPNEQFF. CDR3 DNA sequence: TGCGCCAGCAGCCAAGATCTGGGACTCCAACCCAATGAGCAGTTCTTC.

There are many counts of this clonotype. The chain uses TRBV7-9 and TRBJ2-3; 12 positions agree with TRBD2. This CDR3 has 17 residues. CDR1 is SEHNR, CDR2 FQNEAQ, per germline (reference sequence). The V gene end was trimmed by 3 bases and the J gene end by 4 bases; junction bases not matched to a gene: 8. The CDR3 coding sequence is TGTGCCAGCAGCTTTGGAACTAGCGGGGGGAACCCAGATACGCAGTATTTT. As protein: CASSFGTSGGNPDTQYF.

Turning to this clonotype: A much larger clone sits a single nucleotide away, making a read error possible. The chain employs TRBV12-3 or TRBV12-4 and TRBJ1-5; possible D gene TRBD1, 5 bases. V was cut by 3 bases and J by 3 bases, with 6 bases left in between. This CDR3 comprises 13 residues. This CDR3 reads CASSLTDNQPQHF. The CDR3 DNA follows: TGTGCCAGCAGTTTGACAGACAATCAGCCCCAGCATTTT.

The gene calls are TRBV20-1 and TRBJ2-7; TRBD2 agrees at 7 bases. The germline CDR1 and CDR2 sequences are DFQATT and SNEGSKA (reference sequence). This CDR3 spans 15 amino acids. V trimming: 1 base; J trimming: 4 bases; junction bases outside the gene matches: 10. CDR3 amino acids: CSARVPRSSGYEQYF. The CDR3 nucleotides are TGCAGTGCTAGAGTCCCCCGGAGTAGCGGGTACGAGCAGTACTTC.

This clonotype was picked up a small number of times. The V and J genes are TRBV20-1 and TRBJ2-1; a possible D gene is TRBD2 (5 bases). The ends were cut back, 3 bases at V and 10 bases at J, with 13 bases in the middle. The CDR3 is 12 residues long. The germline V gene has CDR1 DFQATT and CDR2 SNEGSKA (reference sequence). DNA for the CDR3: TGCAGTGCTAGGCTCACTAGGACCGAGCAGTTCTTC. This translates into CSARLTRTEQFF.

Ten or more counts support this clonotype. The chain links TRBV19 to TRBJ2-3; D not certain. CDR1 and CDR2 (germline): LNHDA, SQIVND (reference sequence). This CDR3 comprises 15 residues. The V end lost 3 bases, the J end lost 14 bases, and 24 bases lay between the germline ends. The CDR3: CASSITSTVTDGWYF. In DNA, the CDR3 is TGTGCCAGTAGTATCACCTCGACTGTAACAGATGGTTGGTATTTT.

This CDR3 reads CSGRTNYGYTF. The CDR3 bases are TGCAGTGGCAGGACAAACTATGGCTACACCTTC. The chain joins TRBV20-1 to TRBJ1-2, with D possibly TRBD1 on 5 matching bases. V was shortened by 7 bases and J by 2 bases, with 8 bases between the two germline ends. The germline V gene has CDR1 DFQATT and CDR2 SNEGSKA (reference sequence). The CDR3 has 11 residues.

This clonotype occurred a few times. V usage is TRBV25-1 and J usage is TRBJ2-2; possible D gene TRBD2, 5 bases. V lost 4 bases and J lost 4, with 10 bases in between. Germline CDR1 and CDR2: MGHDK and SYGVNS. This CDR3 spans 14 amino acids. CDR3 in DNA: TGTGCCAGCAGTGGTCCTAGCATCACCGGGGAGCTGTTTTTT. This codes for CASSGPSITGELFF.

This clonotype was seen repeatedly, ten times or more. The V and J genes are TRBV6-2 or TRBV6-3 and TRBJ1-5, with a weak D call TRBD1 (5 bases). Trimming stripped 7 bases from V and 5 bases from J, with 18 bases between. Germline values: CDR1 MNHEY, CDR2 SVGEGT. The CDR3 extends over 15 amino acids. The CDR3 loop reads CASTSGRADYQPQHF. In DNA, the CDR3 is TGTGCCAGCACCTCGGGCAGGGCCGATTATCAGCCCCAGCATTTT.

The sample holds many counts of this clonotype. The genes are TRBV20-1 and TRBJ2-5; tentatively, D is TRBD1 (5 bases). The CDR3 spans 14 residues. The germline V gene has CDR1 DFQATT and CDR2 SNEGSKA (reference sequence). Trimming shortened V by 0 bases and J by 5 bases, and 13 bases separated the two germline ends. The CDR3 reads CSARDPDSGETQYF. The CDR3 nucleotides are TGCAGTGCTAGAGATCCCGACAGTGGCGAGACCCAGTACTTC.

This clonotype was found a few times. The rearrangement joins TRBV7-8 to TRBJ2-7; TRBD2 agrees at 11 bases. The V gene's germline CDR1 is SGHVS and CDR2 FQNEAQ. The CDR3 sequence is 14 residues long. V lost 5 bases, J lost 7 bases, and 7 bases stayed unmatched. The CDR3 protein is CASSLTSGSDEQYF. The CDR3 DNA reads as TGTGCCAGCAGCCTTACTAGCGGGAGCGATGAGCAGTACTTC.

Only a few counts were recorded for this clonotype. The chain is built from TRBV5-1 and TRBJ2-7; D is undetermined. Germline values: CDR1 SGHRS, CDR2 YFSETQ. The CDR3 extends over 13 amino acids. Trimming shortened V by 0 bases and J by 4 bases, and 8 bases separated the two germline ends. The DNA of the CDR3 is TGCGCCAGCAGCTTGGGTCAAAAATACGAGCAGTACTTC. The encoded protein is CASSLGQKYEQYF.

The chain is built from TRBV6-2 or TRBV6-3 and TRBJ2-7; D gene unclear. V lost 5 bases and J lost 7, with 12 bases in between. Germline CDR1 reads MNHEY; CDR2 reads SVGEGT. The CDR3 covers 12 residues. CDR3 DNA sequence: TGTGCCAGCAGTGATCCAATAGGGGAGCAGTACTTC. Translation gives CASSDPIGEQYF.

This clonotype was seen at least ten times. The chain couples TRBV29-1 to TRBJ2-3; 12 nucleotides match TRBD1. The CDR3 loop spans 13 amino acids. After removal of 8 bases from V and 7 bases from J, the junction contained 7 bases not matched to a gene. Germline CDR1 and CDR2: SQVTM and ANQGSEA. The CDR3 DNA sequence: TGCAGCATTGGGGACAGGGGGCGTTATACGCAGTATTTT. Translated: CSIGDRGRYTQYF.

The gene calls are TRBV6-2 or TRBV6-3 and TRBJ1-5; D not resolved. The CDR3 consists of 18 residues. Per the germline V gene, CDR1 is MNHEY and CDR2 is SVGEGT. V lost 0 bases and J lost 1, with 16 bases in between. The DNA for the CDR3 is TGTGCCAGCAGTTACTCCCCAATGGTGAAGGGCAGCAATCAGCCCCAGCATTTT. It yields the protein CASSYSPMVKGSNQPQHF.